This entry is about one TCR beta chain. Its antigen remains unidentified. This sample was included in a study of T cell responses to AZD1222 COVID-19 vaccine. Background on the study: Second-dose groups at about 4 or about 12 weeks were pooled. Study-wide points: Only five or six individuals given AZD1222 were seropositive at baseline. Clonal diversity was possibly underestimated, and white British individuals and females predominated among donors. Among spike-specific TCRs, nearly half reportedly target unmutated variant regions.

Assay used: immunoSEQ multiplex PCR; TCRdb lists only in-frame clones, some missing. There are 90,000 to 120,000 clones in the sample; approximately 90% occur only once, and about 20% lies in the top ten. CDR1 is SEHNR, CDR2 FQNEAQ, per germline (reference sequence). There are 12 residues in the CDR3. The trim removed 5 bases at V and 14 bases at J, leaving 10 bases unmatched. The sequencing used peripheral blood, collected on day 0 of AZD1222 vaccination. The V and J genes are TRBV7-9 and TRBJ2-3, with TRBD1 matching 7 bases. This sequence originates from an adult in good health. The CDR3 coding sequence is TGTGCCAGCAGCCCCGGTCGACAGGGCACGTATTTT. It is translated as CASSPGRQGTYF.